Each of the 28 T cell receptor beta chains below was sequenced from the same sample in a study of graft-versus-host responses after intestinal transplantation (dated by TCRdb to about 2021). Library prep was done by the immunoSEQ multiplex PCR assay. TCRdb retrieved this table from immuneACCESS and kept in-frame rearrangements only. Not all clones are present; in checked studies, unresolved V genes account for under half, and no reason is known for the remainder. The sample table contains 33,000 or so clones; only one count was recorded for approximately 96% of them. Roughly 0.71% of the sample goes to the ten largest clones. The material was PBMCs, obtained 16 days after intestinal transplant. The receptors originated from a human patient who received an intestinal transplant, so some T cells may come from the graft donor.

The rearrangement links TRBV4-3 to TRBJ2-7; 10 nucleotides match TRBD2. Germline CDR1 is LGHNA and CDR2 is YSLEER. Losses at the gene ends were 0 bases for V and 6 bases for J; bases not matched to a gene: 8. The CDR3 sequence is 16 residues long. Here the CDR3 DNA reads TGCGCCAGCAGCCAAGATCGGGCTAGCGGGAGACTCGAGCAGTACTTC. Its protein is CASSQDRASGRLEQYF.

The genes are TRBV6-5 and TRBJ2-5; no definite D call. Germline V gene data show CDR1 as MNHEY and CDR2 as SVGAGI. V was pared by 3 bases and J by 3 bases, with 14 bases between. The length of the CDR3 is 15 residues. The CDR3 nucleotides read TGTGCCAGCAGTTATGCCGGAAGTTCTGAAGAGACCCAGTACTTC. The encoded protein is CASSYAGSSEETQYF.

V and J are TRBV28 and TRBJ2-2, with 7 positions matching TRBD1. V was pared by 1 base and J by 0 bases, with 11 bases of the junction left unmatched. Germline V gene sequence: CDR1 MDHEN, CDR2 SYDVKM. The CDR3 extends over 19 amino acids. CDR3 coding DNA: TGTGCCAGCAGTTTATACGGGGCGACAGGGCCCGCGAACACCGGGGAGCTGTTTTTT. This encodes CASSLYGATGPANTGELFF.

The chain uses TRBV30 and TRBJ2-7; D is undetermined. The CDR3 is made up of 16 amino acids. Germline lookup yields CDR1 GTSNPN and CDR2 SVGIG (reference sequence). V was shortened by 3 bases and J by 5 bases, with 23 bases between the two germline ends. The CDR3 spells CAWRSLGYSKIHEQYF. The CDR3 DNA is TGTGCCTGGAGGTCCTTGGGCTACTCAAAAATCCACGAGCAGTACTTC.

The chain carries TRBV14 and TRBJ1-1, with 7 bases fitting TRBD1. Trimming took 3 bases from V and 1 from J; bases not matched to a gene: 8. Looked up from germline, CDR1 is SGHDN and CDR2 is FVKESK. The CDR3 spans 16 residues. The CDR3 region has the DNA TGTGCCAGCAGCCAGTGGTTAGGGACAGCGAACACTGAAGCTTTCTTT. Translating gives CASSQWLGTANTEAFF.

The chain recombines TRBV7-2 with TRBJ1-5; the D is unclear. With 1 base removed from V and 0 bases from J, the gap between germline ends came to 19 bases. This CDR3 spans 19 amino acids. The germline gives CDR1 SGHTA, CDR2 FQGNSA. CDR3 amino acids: CASSLDLTFARDSNQPQHF. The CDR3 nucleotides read TGTGCCAGCAGCTTAGATCTTACGTTTGCCAGAGATAGCAATCAGCCCCAGCATTTT.

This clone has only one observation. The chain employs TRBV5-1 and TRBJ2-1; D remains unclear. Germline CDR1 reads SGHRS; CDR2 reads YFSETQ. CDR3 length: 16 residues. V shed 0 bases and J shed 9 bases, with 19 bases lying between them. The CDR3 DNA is TGCGCCAGCAGCTTGGAAGAGGTCTCTCCGGGCAGTGAGCAGTTCTTC. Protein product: CASSLEEVSPGSEQFF.

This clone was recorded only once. DNA of the CDR3: TGTGCCAGCAGTTTACGGACAGATTACGAGCAGTACTTC. It specifies CASSLRTDYEQYF. The rearrangement links TRBV28 to TRBJ2-7; a weak D match, TRBD1 (6 bases). V was pared by 2 bases and J by 4 bases, with 9 bases between. The CDR3 contains 13 residues. Germline V lookup: CDR1 MDHEN, CDR2 SYDVKM. Full variable domain (remainder filled in from reference TRBV28 and TRBJ2-7): DVKVTQSSRYLVKRTGEKVFLECVQDMDHENMFWYRQDPGLGLRLIYFSYDVKMKEKGDIPEGYSVSREKKERFSLILESASTNQTSMYLCASSLRTDYEQYFGPGTRLTVT.

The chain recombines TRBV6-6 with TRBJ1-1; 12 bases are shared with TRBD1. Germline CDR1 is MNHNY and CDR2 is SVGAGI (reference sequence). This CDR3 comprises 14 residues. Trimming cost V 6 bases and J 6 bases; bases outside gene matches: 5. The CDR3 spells CASRSGTGGSEAFF. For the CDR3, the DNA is TGTGCCAGCAGGTCCGGGACAGGGGGCTCTGAAGCTTTCTTT.

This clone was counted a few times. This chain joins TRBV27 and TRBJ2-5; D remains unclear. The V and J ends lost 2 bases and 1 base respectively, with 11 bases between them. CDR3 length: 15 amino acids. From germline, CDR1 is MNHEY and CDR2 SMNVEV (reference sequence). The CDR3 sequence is CASSLTSIRQETQYF. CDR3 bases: TGTGCCAGCAGTTTAACGAGTATTCGCCAAGAGACCCAGTACTTC.

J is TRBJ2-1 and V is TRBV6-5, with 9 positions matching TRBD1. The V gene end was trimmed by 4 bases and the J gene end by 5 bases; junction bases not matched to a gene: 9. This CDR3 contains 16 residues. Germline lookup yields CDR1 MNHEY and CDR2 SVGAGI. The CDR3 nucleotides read TGTGCCAGCAGTTTCAACAGGGGGCTCGGGAACAATGAGCAGTTCTTC. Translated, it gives CASSFNRGLGNNEQFF.

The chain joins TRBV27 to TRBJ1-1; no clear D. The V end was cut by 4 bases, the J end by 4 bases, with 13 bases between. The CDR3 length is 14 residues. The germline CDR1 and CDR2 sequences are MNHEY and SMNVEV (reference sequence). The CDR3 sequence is CASSSDGKGTEAFF. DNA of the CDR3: TGTGCCAGCAGTTCGGACGGGAAGGGCACTGAAGCTTTCTTT.

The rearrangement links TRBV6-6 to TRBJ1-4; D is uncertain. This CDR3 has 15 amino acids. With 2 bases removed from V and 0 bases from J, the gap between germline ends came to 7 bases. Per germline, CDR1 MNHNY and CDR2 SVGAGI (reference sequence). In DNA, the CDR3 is TGTGCCAGCAGTTACAACAGAGCAACTAATGAAAAACTGTTTTTT. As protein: CASSYNRATNEKLFF.

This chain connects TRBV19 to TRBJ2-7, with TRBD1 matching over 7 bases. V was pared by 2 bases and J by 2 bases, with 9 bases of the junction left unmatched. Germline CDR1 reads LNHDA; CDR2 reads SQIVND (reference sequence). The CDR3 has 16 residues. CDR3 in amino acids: CASSIKQETGPYEQYF. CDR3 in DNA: TGTGCCAGTAGTATAAAACAGGAGACAGGGCCCTACGAGCAGTACTTC.

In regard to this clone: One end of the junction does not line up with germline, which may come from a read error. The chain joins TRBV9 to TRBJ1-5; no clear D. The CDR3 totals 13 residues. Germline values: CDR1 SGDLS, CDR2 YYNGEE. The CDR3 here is CASSVDSDQPQHF. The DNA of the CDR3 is TGTGCCAGCAGCGTAGATAGCGATCAGCCCCAGCATTTT. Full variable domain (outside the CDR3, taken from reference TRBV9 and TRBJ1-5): DSGVTQTPKHLITATGQRVTLRCSPRSGDLSVYWYQQSLDQGLQFLIQYYNGEERAKGNILERFSAQQFPDLHSELNLSSLELGDSALYFCASSVDSDQPQHFGDGTRLSIL.

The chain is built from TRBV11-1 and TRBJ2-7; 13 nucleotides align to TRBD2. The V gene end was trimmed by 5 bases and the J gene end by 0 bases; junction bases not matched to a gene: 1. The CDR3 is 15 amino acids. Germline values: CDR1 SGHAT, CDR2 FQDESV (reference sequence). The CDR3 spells CASSRTSGSSYEQYF. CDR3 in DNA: TGTGCCAGCAGCCGGACTAGCGGGAGCTCCTACGAGCAGTACTTC.

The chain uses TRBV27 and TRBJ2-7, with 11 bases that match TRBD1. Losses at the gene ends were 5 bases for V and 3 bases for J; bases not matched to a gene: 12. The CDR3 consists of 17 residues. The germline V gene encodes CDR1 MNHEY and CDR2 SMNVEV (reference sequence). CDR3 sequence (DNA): TGTGCCAGCAGTCTGGTATCGCCCGGGACAGGGGGCTACGAGCAGTACTTC. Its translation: CASSLVSPGTGGYEQYF.

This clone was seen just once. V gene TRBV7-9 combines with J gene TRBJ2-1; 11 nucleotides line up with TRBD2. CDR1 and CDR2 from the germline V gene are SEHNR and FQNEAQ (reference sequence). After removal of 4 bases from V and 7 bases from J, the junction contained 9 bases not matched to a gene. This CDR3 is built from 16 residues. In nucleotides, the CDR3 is TGTGCCAGCAGCTGGCCGTCTAGCGGGAGGAGGAATGAGCAGTTCTTC. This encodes CASSWPSSGRRNEQFF.

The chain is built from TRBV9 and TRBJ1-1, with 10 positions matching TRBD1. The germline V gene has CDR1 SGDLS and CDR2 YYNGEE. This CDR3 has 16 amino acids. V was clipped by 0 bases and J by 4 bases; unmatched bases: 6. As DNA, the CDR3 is TGTGCCAGCAGCGTAGCCGCGGGACAGGGGCTCACTGAAGCTTTCTTT. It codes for CASSVAAGQGLTEAFF.

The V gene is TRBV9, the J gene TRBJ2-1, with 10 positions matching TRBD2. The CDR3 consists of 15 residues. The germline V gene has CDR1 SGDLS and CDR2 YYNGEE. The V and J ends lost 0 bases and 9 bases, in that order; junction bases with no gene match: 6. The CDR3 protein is CASSVALAGDVEQFF. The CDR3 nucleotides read TGTGCCAGCAGCGTAGCTCTAGCGGGAGATGTTGAGCAGTTCTTC.

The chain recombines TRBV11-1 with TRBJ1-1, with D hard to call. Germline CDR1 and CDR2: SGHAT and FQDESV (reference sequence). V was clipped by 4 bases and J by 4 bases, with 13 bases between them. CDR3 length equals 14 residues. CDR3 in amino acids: CASSSFLRVTEAFF. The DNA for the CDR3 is TGTGCCAGCAGCTCATTTCTGCGGGTCACTGAAGCTTTCTTT.

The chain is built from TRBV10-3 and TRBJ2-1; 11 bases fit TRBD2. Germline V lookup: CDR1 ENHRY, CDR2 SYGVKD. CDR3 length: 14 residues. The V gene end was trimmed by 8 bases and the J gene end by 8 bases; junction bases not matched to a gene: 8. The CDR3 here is CAISTSGSNHEQFF. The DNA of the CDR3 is TGTGCCATCTCAACTAGCGGGAGTAACCATGAGCAGTTCTTC.

The CDR3 nucleotides are TGTGCCAGCAGCGTAGGTCATAGCAATCAGCCCCAGCATTTT. It specifies CASSVGHSNQPQHF. This chain joins TRBV9 and TRBJ1-5; no clear D. Germline CDR1 SGDLS, CDR2 YYNGEE. Trimming shortened V by 0 bases and J by 0 bases, and 4 bases separated the two germline ends. The CDR3 spans 14 residues.

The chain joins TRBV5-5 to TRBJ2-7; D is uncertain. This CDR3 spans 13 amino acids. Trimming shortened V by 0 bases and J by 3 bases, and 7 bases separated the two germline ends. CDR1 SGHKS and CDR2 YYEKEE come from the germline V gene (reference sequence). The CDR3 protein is CASSLEVLYEQYF. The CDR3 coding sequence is TGTGCCAGCAGCTTGGAGGTTCTCTACGAGCAGTACTTC. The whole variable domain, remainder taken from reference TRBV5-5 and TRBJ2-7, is DAGVTQSPTHLIKTRGQQVTLRCSPISGHKSVSWYQQVLGQGPQFIFQYYEKEERGRGNFPDRFSARQFPNYSSELNVNALLLGDSALYLCASSLEVLYEQYFGPGTRLTVT.

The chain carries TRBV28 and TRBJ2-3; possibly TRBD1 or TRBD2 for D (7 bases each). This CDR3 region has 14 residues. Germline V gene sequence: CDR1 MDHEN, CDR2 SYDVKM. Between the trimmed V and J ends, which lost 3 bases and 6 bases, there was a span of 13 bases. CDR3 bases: TGTGCCAGCAGTTTCAGGGGGGGAGGCGATACGCAGTATTTT. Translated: CASSFRGGGDTQYF. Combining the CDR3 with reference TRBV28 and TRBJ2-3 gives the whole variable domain DVKVTQSSRYLVKRTGEKVFLECVQDMDHENMFWYRQDPGLGLRLIYFSYDVKMKEKGDIPEGYSVSREKKERFSLILESASTNQTSMYLCASSFRGGGDTQYFGPGTRLTVL.

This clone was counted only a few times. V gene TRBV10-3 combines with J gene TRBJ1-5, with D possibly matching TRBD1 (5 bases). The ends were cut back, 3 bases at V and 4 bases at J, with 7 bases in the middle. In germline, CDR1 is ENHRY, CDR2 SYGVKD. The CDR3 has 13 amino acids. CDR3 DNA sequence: TGTGCCATCAGTGAATCAGGGAATCAGCCCCAGCATTTT. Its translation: CAISESGNQPQHF.

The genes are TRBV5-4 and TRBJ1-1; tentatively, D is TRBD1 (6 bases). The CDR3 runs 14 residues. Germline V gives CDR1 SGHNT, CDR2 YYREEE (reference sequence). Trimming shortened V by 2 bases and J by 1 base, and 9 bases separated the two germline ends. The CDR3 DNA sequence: TGTGCCAGCAGCTTCGGGGGGCCGAACACTGAAGCTTTCTTT. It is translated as CASSFGGPNTEAFF.

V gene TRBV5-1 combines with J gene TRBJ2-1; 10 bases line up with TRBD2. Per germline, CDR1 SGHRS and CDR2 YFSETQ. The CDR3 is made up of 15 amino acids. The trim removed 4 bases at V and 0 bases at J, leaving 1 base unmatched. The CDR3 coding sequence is TGCGCCAGCAGCACTAGCGGGGTCTCCTACAATGAGCAGTTCTTC. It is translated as CASSTSGVSYNEQFF.